A selection of T cell receptor beta chains follows, all from one sample in a study of T cells in Graves' hyperthyroidism and ophthalmopathy. TCRdb reanalysed the multiplex PCR reads using MiXCR and keeps one entry per CDR3 protein. Of 300,000 to 500,000 distinct CDR3 sequences listed, about 14% are singletons. Material for sequencing was blood. The source is a man aged 45-65 years with Graves' ophthalmopathy. Both conserved end residues are part of each CDR3. Each record gives: V gene, clone size, J gene, CDR3 protein. Rows may omit the clone size; those that give it use once, few, many or a size class.

TRBV11-2	few	TRBJ1-3	CASSLSLGGSGNTIYF
TRBV28	many	TRBJ1-1	CASSVGGGQTYEAFF
TRBV30	many	TRBJ2-7	CAWSGTVWGEGPYEQYF
TRBV3-1	many	TRBJ2-7	CASSLRDYSVEQYF
TRBV7-2	many	TRBJ2-3	CASSLGATRDTQYF
TRBV10-3	.	TRBJ2-1	CAISDRGRTNGQFF
TRBV30	many	TRBJ2-2	CAWRQHTGELFF
TRBV7-3	few	TRBJ1-1	CASSSGEGSSEAFF
TRBV7-9	.	TRBJ2-5	CASSGRTSGQETQYF
TRBV19	few	TRBJ2-7	CASSKGLAGVSEQYF
TRBV29-1	.	TRBJ2-1	CSVESSGPEQFF
TRBV20-1	many	TRBJ2-5	CSAIKGTHQETQYF
TRBV20-1	many	TRBJ2-1	CSARVGLAGGKGYNEQFF
TRBV3-1	.	TRBJ1-1	CASSPSDRLNTEAFF
TRBV30	.	TRBJ2-7	CAWKRLAESYEQYF
TRBV20-1	many	TRBJ2-1	CSGIGGSSYNEQFF
TRBV2	few	TRBJ2-3	CASSDPTMNTQYF
TRBV12-3/TRBV12-4	many	TRBJ2-1	CASNQAGTGGEQFF
TRBV29-1	many	TRBJ2-5	CSASTGGVEFYF
TRBV11-3	many	TRBJ2-1	CASSLDASGRTSSYNEQFF
TRBV6-2/TRBV6-3	few	TRBJ1-5	CASSRDLFSNQPQHF
TRBV3-1	few	TRBJ2-2	CASSPWASTGELFF
TRBV5-1	.	TRBJ2-3	CASSWTGRNTDTQYF
TRBV30	many	TRBJ1-2	CAWKGSNYGYTF
TRBV27	many	TRBJ1-6	CASSFVENSPLHF
TRBV28	.	TRBJ2-2	CASRASGSGELFF
TRBV7-3	.	TRBJ2-1	CASSIGAGSYNEQFF
TRBV12-3/TRBV12-4	many	TRBJ2-1	CASSFPIAGVDNEQFF
TRBV18	.	TRBJ2-5	CASSPGTSEQETQYF
TRBV28	.	TRBJ2-3	CASSLPAEATDTQYF
TRBV5-4	few	TRBJ1-6	CASSYGSSGNSPLHF
TRBV6-2/TRBV6-3	few	TRBJ1-5	CATHGTTRASNQPQHF
TRBV6-4	few	TRBJ1-2	CASSVGGGSYGYTF
TRBV3-1	many	TRBJ2-1	CASSPRTSGSDEQFF
TRBV27	many	TRBJ2-7	CASSLLASGYEQYF
TRBV3-1	many	TRBJ1-5	CASRMTGGAPQHF
TRBV29-1	many	TRBJ2-4	CSATGRIQYF
TRBV19	few	TRBJ2-7	CASSIRDLPYEQYF
TRBV12-3/TRBV12-4	many	TRBJ1-3	CASSPQDRISGNTIYF
TRBV12-3/TRBV12-4	.	TRBJ2-3	CASSFSRRADTQYF
TRBV27	few	TRBJ2-1	CASSLSGPGHNEQFF
TRBV19	few	TRBJ2-3	CATRPAATDTQYF
TRBV19	few	TRBJ1-1	CASSIGREGTEAFF
TRBV12-3/TRBV12-4	many	TRBJ1-1	CASSFGVGLPTEAFF
TRBV18	few	TRBJ2-1	CASSPQTRNNEQFF
TRBV11-1	many	TRBJ2-1	CASSLRVTIHNEQFF
TRBV7-9	.	TRBJ1-3	CATLLGSSGNTIYF
TRBV4-1	.	TRBJ2-7	CASSQGPRLAGRAYEQYF
TRBV24-1	many	TRBJ1-1	CATSDPRVSAEAFF
TRBV6-1	many	TRBJ1-1	CASSDRGNTEAFF
TRBV2	many	TRBJ2-5	CASSESIGSQTQYF
TRBV5-1	many	TRBJ2-1	CASSIRQGLNNEQFF
TRBV28	few	TRBJ2-7	CASSLRVVRSPEQYF
TRBV3-1	many	TRBJ1-6	CASSQASNSPLHF
TRBV30	many	TRBJ2-2	CAWSTWSYTGELFF